The next 26 T cell receptor beta chains were all read from a single sample in a study of T cells in localized non-small cell lung cancer. Some clones are missing from TCRdb's copy, which holds only in-frame ones; the method was immunoSEQ multiplex PCR. Of 1,500 to 1,600 clones listed, 25% are singletons. The specimen comprised lung tumor tissue, sampled before any cancer treatment. These receptors were taken from a woman between 40 and 69 years old with stage I lung adenocarcinoma.

The sample holds a few counts of this clone. The chain combines TRBV6-8 with TRBJ2-5; 8 positions agree with TRBD1. The CDR3 has 12 residues. The V gene's germline CDR1 is MNHGY and CDR2 SAAAGT. V trimming: 5 bases; J trimming: 5 bases; junction bases outside the gene matches: 1. CDR3 nucleotide sequence: TGTGCCAGCAGTCAGGGGGCGGAGACCCAGTACTTC. This gives the protein CASSQGAETQYF.

This clone is medium-sized (0.01 to 0.1%). J is TRBJ2-5 and V is TRBV30, with 8 bases that match TRBD1. The germline V gene encodes CDR1 GTSNPN and CDR2 SVGIG (reference sequence). J was trimmed by 4 bases and V by 2 bases; bases with no gene match: 9. This CDR3 is 15 amino acids long. The CDR3, as DNA: TGTGCCTGGAGTAAGGGACAGGAACCCGGAGAGACCCAGTACTTC. It codes for CAWSKGQEPGETQYF. Based on the CDR3 plus reference TRBV30 and TRBJ2-5, the full variable domain is SQTIHQWPATLVQPVGSPLSLECTVEGTSNPNLYWYRQAAGRGLQLLFYSVGIGQISSEVPQNLSASRPQDRQFILSSKKLLLSDSGFYLCAWSKGQEPGETQYFGPGTRLLVL.

This clone qualifies as medium-sized. CDR3 DNA: TGTGCCAGCAGACAGGGGGCTATATACACCGGGGAGCTGTTTTTT. Its translation is CASRQGAIYTGELFF. The chain is built from TRBV6-8 and TRBJ2-2; 9 bases map to TRBD1. Germline V gene data show CDR1 as MNHGY and CDR2 as SAAAGT. This CDR3 is built from 15 residues. The trim removed 6 bases at V and 3 bases at J, leaving 5 bases unmatched.

This clone was picked up a small number of times. The J gene is TRBJ1-4, the V gene TRBV29-1, with 7 nucleotides matching TRBD1. J gave up 4 bases and V 5 bases, and 7 bases lay outside the gene matches. This CDR3 spans 14 amino acids. Per germline, CDR1 SQVTM and CDR2 ANQGSEA. The CDR3 loop is CSVSRGGINEKLFF. Written as DNA, the CDR3 is TGCAGCGTTTCCAGGGGGGGCATTAATGAAAAACTGTTTTTT.

The chain is built from TRBV6-9 and TRBJ2-1, with 7 bases identical to TRBD1. Trimming at V came to 11 bases and at J to 6 bases, leaving 7 bases not matched to a gene. Germline CDR1 MNHGY, CDR2 SVAAGI. The CDR3 length is 12 residues. The CDR3 sequence is CASTTGTNEQFF. The CDR3 region has the DNA TGTGCCTCAACGACAGGGACCAATGAGCAGTTCTTC.

J is TRBJ2-7 and V is TRBV28; tentative D call: TRBD1 (5 bases). The CDR3 totals 15 residues. V lost 6 bases, J lost 3 bases, and 18 bases lay in between. Germline CDR1 and CDR2: MDHEN and SYDVKM. In DNA form, the CDR3 reads TGTGCCAGCAGGCCTGACAGTCCCTCAGGCTACGAGCAGTACTTC. Translated, it gives CASRPDSPSGYEQYF. The full variable domain, rest sourced from reference TRBV28 and TRBJ2-7, is DVKVTQSSRYLVKRTGEKVFLECVQDMDHENMFWYRQDPGLGLRLIYFSYDVKMKEKGDIPEGYSVSREKKERFSLILESASTNQTSMYLCASRPDSPSGYEQYFGPGTRLTVT.

By proportion, this clone is medium-sized. V is TRBV9 and J is TRBJ2-2; the D gene is possibly TRBD2 (5 bases). CDR1 is SGDLS, CDR2 YYNGEE, per germline. This CDR3 is 14 amino acids long. Trimming removed 1 base at V and 7 bases at J, with 11 bases between. Here the CDR3 DNA reads TGTGCCAGCAGCGTACAAAGCGGAGGCGGGGAGCTGTTTTTT. It codes for CASSVQSGGGELFF. Filled out from reference TRBV9 and TRBJ2-2, the complete variable domain reads DSGVTQTPKHLITATGQRVTLRCSPRSGDLSVYWYQQSLDQGLQFLIQYYNGEERAKGNILERFSAQQFPDLHSELNLSSLELGDSALYFCASSVQSGGGELFFGEGSRLTVL.

This clone was counted between two and nine times. The V and J genes are TRBV11-3 and TRBJ2-2; 7 bases are shared with TRBD1. The CDR3 sequence is 16 residues long. The germline V gene encodes CDR1 SGHNT and CDR2 YENEEA. The trim removed 5 bases at V and 2 bases at J, leaving 8 bases unmatched. CDR3 sequence (DNA): TGTGCCAGCAGCCGAACCGGGACAGATAACACCGGGGAGCTGTTTTTT. Its translation is CASSRTGTDNTGELFF.

The chain joins TRBV2 to TRBJ1-4, with D perhaps matching TRBD1 (6 bases). Trimming stripped 1 base from V and 8 bases from J, with 11 bases between. Germline V gene sequence: CDR1 SNHLY, CDR2 FYNNEI. This CDR3 spans 14 amino acids. In DNA, the CDR3 is TGTGCCAGCAGTGAAGGGGGGCAAGGGGAAAAACTGTTTTTT. Encoded protein: CASSEGGQGEKLFF.

V gene TRBV5-1 combines with J gene TRBJ1-1, with a possible D match to TRBD1 (6 bases). The germline CDR1 and CDR2 sequences are SGHRS and YFSETQ. Trimming left V 3 bases short and J 4 bases short, with 13 bases between. The CDR3 spans 14 residues. CDR3: CASSSLQGSTEAFF. For the CDR3, the DNA is TGCGCCAGCAGCTCACTTCAGGGGAGCACTGAAGCTTTCTTT.

J is TRBJ1-1 and V is TRBV18; 7 nucleotides align to TRBD1. This CDR3 has 15 residues. Looked up from germline, CDR1 is KGHSH and CDR2 is LQKENI. The V segment lost 5 bases and the J segment 1 base; nucleotides outside the gene matches: 7. The CDR3 DNA reads TGTGCCAGCTCAGTAGGGGGCGCGGGGAACACTGAAGCTTTCTTT. Its protein is CASSVGGAGNTEAFF.

This clone was seen just once. This sequence joins TRBV12-5 and TRBJ2-7; weak D call: TRBD2 (6 bases). The CDR3 is made up of 13 amino acids. Germline CDR1 reads LGHNT; CDR2 reads FRNRAP. CDR3 region: CASTRDSSYEQYF. The CDR3 DNA sequence: TGTGCCAGCACTCGGGACTCCTCCTACGAGCAGTACTTC.

J is TRBJ1-1 and V is TRBV19; TRBD1 aligns across 8 bases. With V trimmed by 6 bases and J by 4 bases, 13 bases remained unmatched. Looked up from germline, CDR1 is LNHDA and CDR2 is SQIVND (reference sequence). The CDR3 has 16 residues. In nucleotides, the CDR3 is TGTGCCAGTAGCCCTGGAGACAGGGGAGGTGGCACTGAAGCTTTCTTT. Translation: CASSPGDRGGGTEAFF.

This chain joins TRBV5-1 and TRBJ2-4, with 8 bases that match TRBD1. The CDR3 runs to 16 residues. The trim removed 4 bases at V and 5 bases at J, leaving 11 bases unmatched. The germline V gene encodes CDR1 SGHRS and CDR2 YFSETQ. DNA for the CDR3: TGCGCCAGCAGCGGAACAGGGGGGAAGGGGGAAAACATTCAGTACTTC. Encoded protein: CASSGTGGKGENIQYF.

This clone was counted between two and nine times. The CDR3 spells CASTRDRGSDGYTF. DNA for the CDR3: TGTGCCAGCACAAGAGACAGGGGGTCTGATGGCTACACCTTC. V and J are TRBV9 and TRBJ1-2; 9 nucleotides line up with TRBD1. This CDR3 comprises 14 residues. V lost 6 bases and J lost 6; bases outside the gene matches: 9. Germline V gene lookup returns CDR1 SGDLS and CDR2 YYNGEE.

This clone is large within its sample. V gene TRBV7-2 combines with J gene TRBJ1-2; unclear D gene. Germline lookup yields CDR1 SGHTA and CDR2 FQGNSA. The CDR3 runs to 13 residues. Trimming took 5 bases from V and 3 from J, leaving 10 bases between them. In DNA form, the CDR3 reads TGTGCCAGCAGCCCACAAGTCGACTATGGCTACACCTTC. It yields the protein CASSPQVDYGYTF.

V and J are TRBV30 and TRBJ2-3; weak D call: TRBD1 (5 bases). There are 16 residues in the CDR3. V lost 0 bases and J lost 1, with 14 bases in between. The germline gives CDR1 GTSNPN, CDR2 SVGIG (reference sequence). The CDR3 DNA follows: TGTGCCTGGAGTGTATCGGAATCCAGGGGCACAGATACGCAGTATTTT. As protein: CAWSVSESRGTDTQYF.

V and J are TRBV6-8 and TRBJ2-7; perhaps TRBD1 as D (5 bases). The CDR3 totals 17 residues. V dropped 4 bases and J dropped 0 bases, with 19 bases sitting between them. Germline CDR1 and CDR2: MNHGY and SAAAGT. The CDR3, as DNA: TGTGCCAGCAGTTTGTACCAGGGTGGCTCTCTCTCCTACGAGCAGTACTTC. As protein: CASSLYQGGSLSYEQYF.

This CDR3 reads CSVIGEVPGELFF. CDR3 nucleotides: TGCAGCGTCATAGGGGAAGTCCCCGGGGAGCTGTTTTTT. The chain uses TRBV29-1 and TRBJ2-2, with a weak D call TRBD1 (5 bases). The CDR3 is 13 amino acids. CDR1 and CDR2 from the germline V gene are SQVTM and ANQGSEA. Trimming pared 6 bases from V and 6 bases from J, leaving 14 bases between.

This clone is termed large. This chain connects TRBV9 to TRBJ2-3; unclear D gene. The CDR3 is 15 residues long. Germline V gene lookup returns CDR1 SGDLS and CDR2 YYNGEE. V lost 5 bases, J lost 1 base, and 14 bases lay in between. CDR3: CASSEWGGGTDTQYF. The DNA for the CDR3 is TGTGCCAGCAGTGAATGGGGTGGGGGCACAGATACGCAGTATTTT.

This clone turned up a few times. CDR3: CASSPRGGGDYNEQFF. CDR3 DNA: TGTGCCAGCTCACCCCGAGGCGGGGGGGACTACAATGAGCAGTTCTTC. This rearrangement joins TRBV18 to TRBJ2-1, with 9 positions matching TRBD2. Germline V gene sequence: CDR1 KGHSH, CDR2 LQKENI. V shed 3 bases and J 3 bases; nucleotides not matched to a gene: 6. The CDR3 covers 16 residues.

This clone has just a few counts. The J gene is TRBJ2-2, the V gene TRBV28, with D hard to call. The germline V and J ends were trimmed by 6 bases and 6 bases, with 11 bases remaining between them. The CDR3 spans 13 residues. Germline values: CDR1 MDHEN, CDR2 SYDVKM. CDR3 in amino acids: CASRMIGPGELFF. The DNA for the CDR3 is TGTGCCAGCAGGATGATAGGTCCCGGGGAGCTGTTTTTT.

The V call is TRBV18, the J call TRBJ1-4; 8 bases are shared with TRBD1. V was pared by 5 bases and J by 5 bases, with 4 bases of the junction left unmatched. The CDR3 runs 14 residues. Germline-derived CDR1 and CDR2 are KGHSH and LQKENI. The CDR3 region has the DNA TGTGCCAGCTCAAGGACAGGGAGCAATGAAAAACTGTTTTTT. This gives the protein CASSRTGSNEKLFF.

The chain is built from TRBV25-1 and TRBJ2-7; unclear D gene. The germline V gene encodes CDR1 MGHDK and CDR2 SYGVNS. This CDR3 has 13 residues. Trimming took 1 base from V and 6 from J, leaving 10 bases between them. The CDR3 spells CASSEFVRGEQYF. CDR3 coding DNA: TGTGCCAGCAGTGAATTCGTGAGAGGCGAGCAGTACTTC.

The sample holds a few counts of this clone. This sequence joins TRBV19 and TRBJ2-7, with a weak D call TRBD2 (5 bases). The CDR3 has 13 amino acids. Trimming shortened V by 8 bases and J by 2 bases, and 13 bases separated the two germline ends. The germline gives CDR1 LNHDA, CDR2 SQIVND (reference sequence). The DNA for the CDR3 is TGTGCCAGTGCCAATACAGCGGCCTACGAGCAGTACTTC. Encoded protein: CASANTAAYEQYF.

J is TRBJ1-6 and V is TRBV12-5; D is uncertain. Per the germline V gene, CDR1 is LGHNT and CDR2 is FRNRAP. The V gene lost 6 bases and the J gene lost 10 bases, with 10 bases spanning the gap. The CDR3 spans 12 residues. The CDR3 sequence: CASGQNPSPLHF. Written as DNA, the CDR3 is TGTGCTAGTGGCCAAAACCCCTCACCCCTCCACTTT.